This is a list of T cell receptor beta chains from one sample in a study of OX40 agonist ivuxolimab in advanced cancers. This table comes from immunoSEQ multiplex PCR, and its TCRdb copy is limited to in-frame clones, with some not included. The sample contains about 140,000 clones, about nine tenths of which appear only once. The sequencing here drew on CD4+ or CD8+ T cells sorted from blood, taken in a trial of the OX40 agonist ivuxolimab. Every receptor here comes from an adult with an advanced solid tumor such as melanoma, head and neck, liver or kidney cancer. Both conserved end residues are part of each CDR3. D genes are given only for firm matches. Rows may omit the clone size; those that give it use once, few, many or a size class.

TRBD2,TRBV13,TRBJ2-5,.,CASSLAGGIVTQYF,TGTGCCAGCAGCTTAGCGGGAGGTATTGTTACCCAGTACTTC
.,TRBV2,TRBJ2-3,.,CASRDLGSTDTQYF,TGTGCCAGCAGGGACTTAGGGAGCACAGATACGCAGTATTTT
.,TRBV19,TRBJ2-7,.,CASSIGRTYEQYF,TGTGCCAGTAGTATCGGCAGGACCTACGAGCAGTACTTC
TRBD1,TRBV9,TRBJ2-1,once,CASSDQQGAHNEQFF,TGTGCCAGCAGCGATCAACAGGGGGCCCACAATGAGCAGTTCTTC
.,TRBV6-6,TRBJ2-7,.,CASSEPTGREQYF,TGTGCCAGCAGTGAGCCGACAGGGAGGGAGCAGTACTTC
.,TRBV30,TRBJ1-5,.,CAWSQEYQPQHF,TGTGCCTGGAGTCAAGAATATCAGCCCCAGCATTTT
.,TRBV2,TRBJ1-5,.,CASSERAENQPQHF,TGTGCCAGCAGTGAAAGGGCGGAGAATCAGCCCCAGCATTTT
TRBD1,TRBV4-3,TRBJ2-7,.,CASSPDRAHYEQYF,TGCGCCAGCAGCCCCGACAGGGCCCACTACGAGCAGTACTTC
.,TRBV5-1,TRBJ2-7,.,CASSFTGELGEQYF,TGCGCCAGCAGCTTTACGGGAGAGTTGGGGGAGCAGTACTTC
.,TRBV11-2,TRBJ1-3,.,CASSLEGRGGNTIYF,TGTGCCAGCAGCTTAGAGGGCAGGGGCGGAAACACCATATATTTT
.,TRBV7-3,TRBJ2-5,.,CASSPAGQETQYF,TGTGCCAGCAGTCCCGCTGGCCAAGAGACCCAGTACTTC
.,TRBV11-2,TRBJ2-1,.,CASSLDQGSYNEQFF,TGTGCCAGCAGCTTAGATCAAGGCAGCTACAATGAGCAGTTCTTC